This is a list of T cell receptor beta chains from one sample in a study of T-cell memory formation after mild COVID-19. TCRdb ran MiXCR on the 5' RACE reads and lists one entry per CDR3 protein. This table has around 250,000 distinct CDR3 sequences, 15% to 20% appearing once. Sequencing was performed on PBMCs or a T cell subset sorted from them (not recorded which). The receptor set was obtained from a man between 18 and 35 years old who had mild COVID-19 (a few samples of this study predate the infection). Cell type and time point are not known. The CDR3 runs from the conserved cysteine through the conserved F or W. A D gene is named only where the DNA matches it firmly.

CDR3aa	d_gene	v_gene	j_gene
CSAMIGGYDPYNEQFF	TRBD1	TRBV29-1	TRBJ2-1
CASSQEGEKLFF	.	TRBV4-3	TRBJ1-4
CASGVNTEAFF	.	TRBV25-1	TRBJ1-1
CASSQSGGRLNNEQFF	TRBD2	TRBV4-3	TRBJ2-1
CASSDSQGSTDTQYF	TRBD1	TRBV6-4	TRBJ2-3
CASSLQGRGKTQYF	.	TRBV2	TRBJ2-5
CASSEVPSAAGEQFF	.	TRBV2	TRBJ2-1
CASSSGLAGSYEQYF	TRBD2	TRBV7-2	TRBJ2-7
CSARDAGGQASYNEQFF	.	TRBV20-1	TRBJ2-1
CSARDVTGPADTQYF	.	TRBV20-1	TRBJ2-3
CASSPQGAAQETQYF	TRBD1	TRBV4-1	TRBJ2-5
CASSPTGLEGAFF	.	TRBV5-1	TRBJ1-1
CASSLGVRASPPIDPQETQYF	.	TRBV7-9	TRBJ2-5
CASSPGLAADTQYF	TRBD2	TRBV7-2	TRBJ2-3
CASSQRYEQYF	.	TRBV7-2	TRBJ2-7
CASSYVIGGQPQHF	.	TRBV6-5	TRBJ1-5
CASSLRVGTQYF	.	TRBV4-3	TRBJ2-3
CASSPRDRGRGETQYF	TRBD1	TRBV6-5	TRBJ2-5
CATSDPRDRGGDTQYF	TRBD1	TRBV24-1	TRBJ2-3
CAISAGLADTDTQYF	TRBD2	TRBV10-3	TRBJ2-3
CASSQRVAASTNSPLHF	.	TRBV14	TRBJ1-6
CASSEFKNTEAFF	.	TRBV7-3	TRBJ1-1
CASSMLAGADTQYF	TRBD2	TRBV7-2	TRBJ2-3
CASSLGLVGPFF	.	TRBV5-1	TRBJ2-1
CASSFSGDTGELFF	TRBD2	TRBV7-2	TRBJ2-2
CSVGQHGANVLTF	.	TRBV29-1	TRBJ2-6
CASSVGGMTEAFF	.	TRBV9	TRBJ1-1
CASSGLAGGELFF	TRBD2	TRBV9	TRBJ2-2
CSALAGGTYQETQYF	TRBD2	TRBV20-1	TRBJ2-5
CASSLGQGTFYTF	.	TRBV28	TRBJ1-2
CASSLRPTGTAEQYF	TRBD1	TRBV7-2	TRBJ2-7
CAQLRNRFGRDTGELFF	.	TRBV7-3	TRBJ2-2
CASSQGLIKNTEAFF	.	TRBV7-2	TRBJ1-1
CASSLEGGGTTGELFF	TRBD2	TRBV7-7	TRBJ2-2
CASSLREGGTQYF	.	TRBV6-5	TRBJ2-5
CASTGWAGETQYF	.	TRBV7-2	TRBJ2-5
CASRVSSQLNTEAFF	.	TRBV5-1	TRBJ1-1